This is a list of T cell receptor beta chains from one sample in a study of T cells in Graves' hyperthyroidism and ophthalmopathy. MiXCR, applied by TCRdb to the multiplex PCR reads, yields one record per CDR3 protein. In the table there are hundreds of thousands of distinct CDR3 sequences, 14% to 15% of which are singletons. Sequenced: blood. These receptors originate from a man between 18 and 35 years old with Graves' ophthalmopathy. The CDR3 runs from the conserved cysteine through the conserved F or W. Fields, in order: J gene, V gene, CDR3 length, D gene, clone size, CDR3 protein, CDR3 DNA. A D gene is named only where the DNA matches it firmly. Clone size appears in some rows only: once, few, many, or a class for an expanded clone.

J gene: TRBJ2-1
V gene: TRBV6-9
CDR3 length: 15
D gene: -
clone size: -
CDR3 protein: CASSLQRRKILEQFF
CDR3 DNA: TGTGCCAGCAGCCTACAGAGGAGAAAGATCCTTGAGCAGTTCTTC

J gene: TRBJ2-3
V gene: TRBV3-1
CDR3 length: 15
D gene: -
clone size: many
CDR3 protein: CASSQDKLAEDTQYF
CDR3 DNA: TGTGCCAGCAGCCAAGACAAACTAGCAGAAGATACGCAGTATTTT

J gene: TRBJ2-7
V gene: TRBV12-5
CDR3 length: 15
D gene: -
clone size: many
CDR3 protein: CASGFGTGAGYEQYF
CDR3 DNA: TGTGCTAGTGGTTTTGGTACGGGAGCGGGCTACGAGCAGTACTTC

J gene: TRBJ2-3
V gene: TRBV9
CDR3 length: 16
D gene: -
clone size: -
CDR3 protein: CASSVVGGASTDTQYF
CDR3 DNA: TGTGCCAGCAGCGTAGTTGGGGGGGCGAGCACAGATACGCAGTATTTT

J gene: TRBJ1-1
V gene: TRBV6-1
CDR3 length: 16
D gene: -
clone size: many
CDR3 protein: CASRLGFGGMNTEAFF
CDR3 DNA: TGTGCCAGCAGACTAGGGTTCGGGGGAATGAACACTGAAGCTTTCTTT

J gene: TRBJ2-5
V gene: TRBV3-1
CDR3 length: 13
D gene: -
clone size: many
CDR3 protein: CASSQDRRETQYF
CDR3 DNA: TGTGCCAGCAGCCAAGATCGGAGAGAGACCCAGTACTTC

J gene: TRBJ2-7
V gene: TRBV18
CDR3 length: 15
D gene: TRBD2
clone size: many
CDR3 protein: CASSPGASGSYEQYF
CDR3 DNA: TGTGCCAGCTCTCCTGGGGCTAGCGGGAGTTACGAGCAGTACTTC

J gene: TRBJ2-3
V gene: TRBV18
CDR3 length: 14
D gene: -
clone size: many
CDR3 protein: CASSPTRNTDTQYF
CDR3 DNA: TGTGCCAGCTCACCAACGCGGAACACAGATACGCAGTATTTT

J gene: TRBJ1-1
V gene: TRBV12-3/TRBV12-4
CDR3 length: 14
D gene: TRBD1
clone size: many
CDR3 protein: CASKGTDRLTEAFF
CDR3 DNA: TGTGCCAGCAAAGGGACGGACAGGCTCACTGAAGCTTTCTTT

J gene: TRBJ2-1
V gene: TRBV3-1
CDR3 length: 14
D gene: -
clone size: -
CDR3 protein: CASSQGLANNEQFF
CDR3 DNA: TGTGCCAGCAGCCAAGGTCTAGCCAACAATGAGCAGTTCTTC

J gene: TRBJ1-2
V gene: TRBV20-1
CDR3 length: 13
D gene: TRBD1
clone size: many
CDR3 protein: CSASGQGNYGYTF
CDR3 DNA: TGCAGTGCTAGCGGACAGGGGAACTATGGCTACACCTTC

J gene: TRBJ2-3
V gene: TRBV3-1
CDR3 length: 15
D gene: -
clone size: many
CDR3 protein: CASSQVSASTDTQYF
CDR3 DNA: TGTGCCAGCAGCCAAGTGTCTGCGTCAACAGATACGCAGTATTTT

J gene: TRBJ2-7
V gene: TRBV12-5
CDR3 length: 13
D gene: -
clone size: -
CDR3 protein: CASGLEGSYEQYF
CDR3 DNA: TGTGCTAGTGGTTTGGAAGGGAGCTACGAGCAGTACTTC

J gene: TRBJ1-2
V gene: TRBV5-1
CDR3 length: 13
D gene: -
clone size: -
CDR3 protein: CASSSGTHYGYTF
CDR3 DNA: TGCGCCAGCAGCTCCGGGACACACTATGGCTACACCTTC

J gene: TRBJ2-4
V gene: TRBV6-1
CDR3 length: 16
D gene: -
clone size: few
CDR3 protein: CASSLLDRLAKNIQYF
CDR3 DNA: TGTGCCAGCAGTCTATTGGACAGACTAGCCAAAAACATTCAGTACTTC

J gene: TRBJ1-2
V gene: TRBV30
CDR3 length: 14
D gene: TRBD1
clone size: many
CDR3 protein: CAWSRTGTGYGYTF
CDR3 DNA: TGTGCCTGGAGTAGAACAGGGACAGGGTATGGCTACACCTTC

J gene: TRBJ2-1
V gene: TRBV6-1
CDR3 length: 12
D gene: -
clone size: many
CDR3 protein: CASSLLNNEQFF
CDR3 DNA: TGTGCCAGCAGTTTACTGAACAATGAGCAGTTCTTC

J gene: TRBJ2-3
V gene: TRBV11-1
CDR3 length: 18
D gene: TRBD2
clone size: many
CDR3 protein: CASSLGVSGSLSTDTQYF
CDR3 DNA: TGTGCCAGCAGCTTAGGGGTTAGCGGGAGCCTAAGCACAGATACGCAGTATTTT

J gene: TRBJ2-3
V gene: TRBV6-5
CDR3 length: 17
D gene: -
clone size: -
CDR3 protein: CASSYEPPPASPSTQYF
CDR3 DNA: TGTGCCAGCAGTTACGAGCCTCCTCCAGCAAGCCCGAGCACGCAGTATTTT

J gene: TRBJ2-5
V gene: TRBV7-2
CDR3 length: 15
D gene: TRBD2
clone size: many
CDR3 protein: CASSPLAGGEETQYF
CDR3 DNA: TGTGCCAGCAGCCCCTTAGCGGGGGGGGAAGAGACCCAGTACTTC

J gene: TRBJ2-2
V gene: TRBV7-8
CDR3 length: 13
D gene: -
clone size: few
CDR3 protein: CAEGAGGAGELFF
CDR3 DNA: TGTGCCGAGGGGGCAGGGGGGGCCGGGGAGCTGTTTTTT

J gene: TRBJ1-1
V gene: TRBV7-2
CDR3 length: 14
D gene: TRBD1
clone size: many
CDR3 protein: CASSLESGGTEAFF
CDR3 DNA: TGTGCCAGCAGCTTAGAGTCAGGGGGCACTGAAGCTTTCTTT

J gene: TRBJ2-5
V gene: TRBV24-1
CDR3 length: 15
D gene: TRBD1
clone size: many
CDR3 protein: CATSPDRPAKETQYF
CDR3 DNA: TGTGCCACCAGCCCGGACAGGCCGGCCAAAGAGACCCAGTACTTC

J gene: TRBJ2-2
V gene: TRBV2
CDR3 length: 19
D gene: TRBD2
clone size: few
CDR3 protein: CASSEERASGRARTGELFF
CDR3 DNA: TGTGCCAGCAGTGAAGAACGGGCTAGCGGGAGGGCCCGGACCGGGGAGCTGTTTTTT

J gene: TRBJ1-6
V gene: TRBV6-1
CDR3 length: 17
D gene: TRBD1
clone size: few
CDR3 protein: CASSRGTATSYNSPLHF
CDR3 DNA: TGTGCCAGCAGTAGGGGGACAGCCACCTCCTATAATTCACCCCTCCACTTT

J gene: TRBJ2-2
V gene: TRBV2
CDR3 length: 14
D gene: -
clone size: -
CDR3 protein: CASSERAGSGELFF
CDR3 DNA: TGTGCCAGCAGTGAACGGGCAGGGTCCGGGGAGCTGTTTTTT

J gene: TRBJ2-1
V gene: TRBV30
CDR3 length: 13
D gene: -
clone size: many
CDR3 protein: CAWSHTPVDEQFF
CDR3 DNA: TGTGCCTGGAGCCATACTCCCGTGGATGAGCAGTTCTTC

J gene: TRBJ2-7
V gene: TRBV3-1
CDR3 length: 14
D gene: -
clone size: many
CDR3 protein: CASSPAGVFPEQYF
CDR3 DNA: TGTGCCAGCAGCCCGGCAGGGGTTTTTCCCGAGCAGTACTTC

J gene: TRBJ1-2
V gene: TRBV18
CDR3 length: 14
D gene: TRBD1
clone size: few
CDR3 protein: CASSQRQGDYGYTF
CDR3 DNA: TGTGCCAGCTCACAAAGACAGGGGGACTATGGCTACACCTTC

J gene: TRBJ2-2
V gene: TRBV5-1
CDR3 length: 14
D gene: -
clone size: -
CDR3 protein: CASSIATDTGELFF
CDR3 DNA: TGCGCCAGCAGCATAGCGACGGACACCGGGGAGCTGTTTTTT

J gene: TRBJ1-2
V gene: TRBV4-1
CDR3 length: 13
D gene: TRBD1
clone size: many
CDR3 protein: CASSSGTGDGYTF
CDR3 DNA: TGCGCCAGCAGCTCCGGGACAGGTGATGGCTACACCTTC

J gene: TRBJ2-7
V gene: TRBV4-1
CDR3 length: 14
D gene: -
clone size: few
CDR3 protein: CASSQVRQDGEQYF
CDR3 DNA: TGCGCCAGCAGCCAAGTCAGGCAGGATGGCGAGCAGTACTTC

J gene: TRBJ2-1
V gene: TRBV20-1
CDR3 length: 14
D gene: TRBD2
clone size: many
CDR3 protein: CSARDTSGSHEQFF
CDR3 DNA: TGCAGTGCTAGAGACACTAGCGGGAGCCATGAGCAGTTCTTC

J gene: TRBJ1-2
V gene: TRBV30
CDR3 length: 13
D gene: -
clone size: many
CDR3 protein: CAWSPDLVYGYTF
CDR3 DNA: TGTGCCTGGAGTCCCGACCTAGTCTATGGCTACACCTTC

J gene: TRBJ2-7
V gene: TRBV19
CDR3 length: 14
D gene: -
clone size: -
CDR3 protein: CASRQGVNIGEQYF
CDR3 DNA: TGTGCCAGTAGACAGGGTGTTAATATTGGCGAGCAGTACTTC

J gene: TRBJ1-1
V gene: TRBV5-1
CDR3 length: 16
D gene: TRBD1
clone size: few
CDR3 protein: CASSLGLGQQNTEAFF
CDR3 DNA: TGCGCCAGCAGCTTGGGCCTGGGACAGCAGAACACTGAAGCTTTCTTT

J gene: TRBJ2-1
V gene: TRBV20-1
CDR3 length: 17
D gene: TRBD2
clone size: many
CDR3 protein: CSARGTSGVWGYNEQFF
CDR3 DNA: TGCAGTGCTAGGGGTACTAGCGGGGTGTGGGGCTACAATGAGCAGTTCTTC

J gene: TRBJ1-3
V gene: TRBV18
CDR3 length: 16
D gene: TRBD1
clone size: -
CDR3 protein: CASSPQDRGSGNTIYF
CDR3 DNA: TGTGCCAGCTCACCCCAGGACAGGGGCTCTGGAAACACCATATATTTT

J gene: TRBJ2-1
V gene: TRBV27
CDR3 length: 14
D gene: TRBD2
clone size: few
CDR3 protein: CASSRGGNGNEQFF
CDR3 DNA: TGTGCCAGCAGTCGGGGGGGCAACGGGAATGAGCAGTTCTTC

J gene: TRBJ2-7
V gene: TRBV9
CDR3 length: 15
D gene: -
clone size: many
CDR3 protein: CASSVEGGTTYEQYF
CDR3 DNA: TGTGCCAGCAGCGTAGAGGGGGGGACCACCTACGAGCAGTACTTC

J gene: TRBJ2-1
V gene: TRBV5-1
CDR3 length: 15
D gene: -
clone size: few
CDR3 protein: CASSHTYGFYNEQFF
CDR3 DNA: TGCGCCAGCAGTCACACCTATGGGTTTTACAATGAGCAGTTCTTC

J gene: TRBJ1-1
V gene: TRBV3-1
CDR3 length: 15
D gene: TRBD1
clone size: many
CDR3 protein: CASSRLGQANTEAFF
CDR3 DNA: TGTGCCAGCAGCCGATTAGGACAGGCGAACACTGAAGCTTTCTTT